These 29 T cell receptor beta chains came from one sample sequenced in a study. MiXCR was run by TCRdb on the 5' RACE reads, yielding one entry per CDR3 protein. The table has some 32,000 distinct CDR3 sequences, 25% to 30% seen once. Treg sorting used a CD4+CD25+CD127-/low gate. Sequencing was done on a sample of tumor-infiltrating Tregs sorted from the breast tumor. These receptors were collected from a female donor with breast cancer.

This clonotype has just a few counts. V usage is TRBV7-2 and J usage is TRBJ2-7; 8 positions agree with TRBD2. Germline V CDR1 and CDR2: SGHTA, FQGNSA. CDR3 size: 15 residues. Trimming cost V 5 bases and J 2 bases; bases outside gene matches: 8. Here the CDR3 DNA reads TGTGCCAGCAGCCCTCAGACTAGCGCGGCCTACGAGCAGTACTTC. This translates into CASSPQTSAAYEQYF.

This clonotype was detected many times. The rearrangement links TRBV6-1 to TRBJ2-7; no firm D call. The CDR3 contains 14 residues. The ends were cut back, 7 bases at V and 6 bases at J, with 19 bases in the middle. CDR1 MNHNS and CDR2 SASEGT come from the germline V gene. CDR3 protein: CASMGNGLIGEQYF. The DNA for the CDR3 is TGTGCCAGCATGGGGAACGGATTAATAGGCGAGCAGTACTTC.

There are many counts of this clonotype. The gene calls are TRBV5-5 and TRBJ2-7; TRBD1 matches 7 bases. Per the germline V gene, CDR1 is SGHKS and CDR2 is YYEKEE (reference sequence). The J segment lost 7 bases and the V segment lost 4 bases, leaving 11 bases of the junction unmatched. The CDR3 totals 14 residues. The CDR3: CASSPGQQWMEQYF. For the CDR3, the DNA is TGTGCCAGCAGCCCGGGACAGCAATGGATGGAGCAGTACTTC.

This clonotype was seen a handful of times. The chain has TRBV12-3 or TRBV12-4 and TRBJ2-1; D uncertain. The germline V and J ends were trimmed by 0 bases and 8 bases, with 2 bases remaining between them. The CDR3 loop spans 11 amino acids. The CDR3 loop is CASSLAHEQFF. The DNA for the CDR3 is TGTGCCAGCAGTTTAGCCCATGAGCAGTTCTTC.

Many counts were recorded for this clonotype. The V call is TRBV5-1, the J call TRBJ2-1; TRBD2 agrees at 13 bases. V gave up 0 bases and J gave up 9 bases; unmatched junction bases: 12. The CDR3 runs 18 residues. Germline V gene data show CDR1 as SGHRS and CDR2 as YFSETQ. Written as DNA, the CDR3 is TGCGCCAGCAGCTTGGTCCCGCAACTAGCGGGAGGGCCGGGTGAGCAGTTCTTC. Encoded protein: CASSLVPQLAGGPGEQFF.

The chain employs TRBV6-5 and TRBJ1-3, with D maybe TRBD1 (5 bases). The V and J ends lost 5 bases and 0 bases respectively, with 17 bases between them. There are 17 residues in the CDR3. CDR1 and CDR2 from the germline V gene are MNHEY and SVGAGI. The chain's CDR3 is CASSLHLDMISGNTIYF. The CDR3, as DNA: TGTGCCAGCAGTCTCCACTTGGACATGATCTCTGGAAACACCATATATTTT.

The sample holds many counts of this clonotype. The rearrangement uses TRBV7-6 and TRBJ1-3; the D gene is possibly TRBD1 (5 bases). Germline CDR1 SGHVS, CDR2 FNYEAQ. V was shortened by 6 bases and J by 2 bases, with 11 bases between the two germline ends. The CDR3 totals 14 residues. Here the CDR3 reads CASSPGGTGNTIYF. In nucleotides, the CDR3 is TGTGCCAGCAGTCCGGGGGGAACTGGAAACACCATATATTTT. Together with reference TRBV7-6 and TRBJ1-3, the CDR3 gives the full variable domain: GAGVSQSPRYKVTKRGQDVALRCDPISGHVSLYWYRQALGQGPEFLTYFNYEAQQDKSGLPNDRFSAERPEGSISTLTIQRTEQRDSAMYRCASSPGGTGNTIYFGEGSWLTVV.

This clonotype has at least ten counts. The chain is built from TRBV20-1 and TRBJ1-2, with D possibly being TRBD1 (5 bases). The V gene lost 4 bases and the J gene lost 4 bases, with 7 bases spanning the gap. CDR1 and CDR2 (germline): DFQATT, SNEGSKA (reference sequence). The CDR3 covers 11 residues. The DNA for the CDR3 is TGCAGTGCTACAGGGCTCTATGGCTACACCTTC. It translates to CSATGLYGYTF.

Only a few counts were recorded for this clonotype. A read error is possible here, since a much larger clone lies one base away. V usage is TRBV29-1 and J usage is TRBJ2-7; no reliable D call. Germline lookup yields CDR1 SQVTM and CDR2 ANQGSEA. The CDR3 spans 12 residues. The CDR3 loop reads CSVELQPYGQYF. CDR3 coding DNA: TGCAGCGTTGAATTGCAGCCCTACGGGCAGTACTTC.

This clonotype was counted ten times or more. The chain carries TRBV7-9 and TRBJ1-2; D remains ambiguous. CDR1 and CDR2 from the germline V gene are SEHNR and FQNEAQ (reference sequence). Trimming took off 1 base at V and 3 bases at J, with 9 bases between the two ends. CDR3 size: 14 residues. CDR3 nucleotides: TGTGCCAGCAGCTTAGGTATGGCGGACTATGGCTACACCTTC. It translates to CASSLGMADYGYTF.

This clonotype is judged medium-sized. The chain couples TRBV6-1 to TRBJ1-1, with D unresolved. V was shortened by 6 bases and J by 8 bases, with 16 bases between the two germline ends. Looked up from germline, CDR1 is MNHNS and CDR2 is SASEGT. CDR3 size: 13 residues. The CDR3 nucleotides read TGTGCCAGCAGCCCACGGCTCTTCGGGGAAGCTTTCTTT. Residues: CASSPRLFGEAFF.

There are many counts of this clonotype. This chain joins TRBV6-6 and TRBJ1-5, with no clear D. Trimming removed 1 base from V and 0 bases from J, with 10 bases in between. Looked up from germline, CDR1 is MNHNY and CDR2 is SVGAGI (reference sequence). This CDR3 spans 16 amino acids. In DNA, the CDR3 is TGTGCCAGCAGTTACTACCCTACGGATAGCAATCAGCCCCAGCATTTT. Translating it yields CASSYYPTDSNQPQHF.

This clonotype was seen many times. This sequence joins TRBV12-3 or TRBV12-4 and TRBJ2-3, with D uncertain. The CDR3 is 11 amino acids. Trimming left V 6 bases short and J 5 bases short, with 6 bases between. This chain's CDR3 is CASSPQDTQYF. In nucleotides, the CDR3 is TGTGCCAGCAGCCCCCAAGATACGCAGTATTTT.

This clonotype was seen repeatedly, ten times or more. The V and J genes are TRBV5-1 and TRBJ1-5, with TRBD1 matching over 9 bases. Germline-derived CDR1 and CDR2 are SGHRS and YFSETQ. The V and J ends lost 3 bases and 4 bases, in that order; junction bases with no gene match: 2. This CDR3 region has 14 residues. The CDR3 nucleotides read TGCGCCAGCAGCTACGGGACAGGGAATCAGCCCCAGCATTTT. Translation gives CASSYGTGNQPQHF.

The rearrangement links TRBV24-1 to TRBJ2-3; D remains unclear. The V gene's germline CDR1 is KGHDR and CDR2 SFDVKD. The CDR3 is 16 amino acids. The ends were cut back, 1 base at V and 0 bases at J, with 10 bases in the middle. CDR3 in amino acids: CATSDLARGSTDTQYF. The CDR3 DNA is TGTGCCACCAGTGATTTAGCGAGAGGAAGCACAGATACGCAGTATTTT.

This clonotype was observed at least ten times. V and J are TRBV6-5 and TRBJ2-1, with 8 bases identical to TRBD2. The CDR3 is 16 residues long. J lost 9 bases, V lost 0 bases, and 10 bases had no gene match. Germline CDR1 reads MNHEY; CDR2 reads SVGAGI. CDR3 nucleotide sequence: TGTGCCAGCAGTTACTCGCCCGGGACTAGGTTAGGTGAGCAGTTCTTC. Its translation: CASSYSPGTRLGEQFF.

This clonotype was counted many times. The chain links TRBV4-1 to TRBJ1-1; D gene uncertain. Germline V gene data show CDR1 as MGHRA and CDR2 as YSYEKL. CDR3 length: 14 residues. V gave up 0 bases and J gave up 7 bases, with 12 bases separating them. The CDR3 sequence: CASSQEPTHNEAFF. The CDR3 DNA reads as TGCGCCAGCAGCCAAGAGCCGACGCACAATGAAGCTTTCTTT.

The chain has TRBV12-3 or TRBV12-4 and TRBJ2-2, with D possibly being TRBD2 (6 bases). V was pared by 6 bases and J by 6 bases, with 11 bases between. The CDR3 extends over 13 amino acids. CDR3 loop: CASRDSGAGELFF. The CDR3 nucleotides are TGTGCCAGCAGGGACTCGGGGGCCGGGGAGCTGTTTTTT.

This clonotype was seen a handful of times. The V gene is TRBV3-1, the J gene TRBJ1-1; possible D gene TRBD1, 5 bases. V was clipped by 0 bases and J by 4 bases, with 6 bases between them. Germline V CDR1 and CDR2: LGHDT, YNNKEL (reference sequence). This CDR3 comprises 13 residues. CDR3 sequence reads: CASSQDRATEAFF. DNA for the CDR3: TGTGCCAGCAGCCAAGACAGGGCCACTGAAGCTTTCTTT. Looking up the rest from reference TRBV3-1 and TRBJ1-1 gives the full variable domain: DTAVSQTPKYLVTQMGNDKSIKCEQNLGHDTMYWYKQDSKKFLKIMFSYNNKELIINETVPNRFSPKSPDKAHLNLHINSLELGDSAVYFCASSQDRATEAFFGQGTRLTVV.

In its sample, this clonotype ranks as medium-sized (0.01 to 0.1%). This chain links TRBV4-1 with TRBJ2-7; 11 bases fit TRBD2. Germline V lookup: CDR1 MGHRA, CDR2 YSYEKL. The V segment lost 0 bases and the J segment 4 bases; nucleotides outside the gene matches: 5. CDR3 length equals 16 residues. The CDR3 here is CASSQDPLAGAYEQYF. In DNA form, the CDR3 reads TGCGCCAGCAGCCAAGATCCACTAGCGGGAGCTTACGAGCAGTACTTC.

Turning to this clonotype: A much larger clone is a single base away; this may be a read error. J is TRBJ1-2 and V is TRBV7-2, with D possibly being TRBD1 (5 bases). Germline lookup yields CDR1 SGHTA and CDR2 FQGNSA. Trimming pared 2 bases from V and 7 bases from J, leaving 17 bases between. The CDR3 totals 15 residues. CDR3 amino acids: CASSLKGLDAFGYTF. The CDR3 DNA sequence: TGTGCCAGCAGCTTAAAGGGGCTGGACGCGTTTGGCTACACCTTC. The full variable domain, rest sourced from reference TRBV7-2 and TRBJ1-2, is GAGVSQSPSNKVTEKGKDVELRCDPISGHTALYWYRQSLGQGLEFLIYFQGNSAPDKSGLPSDRFSAERTGGSVSTLTIQRTQQEDSAVYLCASSLKGLDAFGYTFGSGTRLTVV.

The genes are TRBV5-1 and TRBJ1-1; 10 bases align to TRBD1. The V and J ends lost 2 bases and 7 bases, in that order; junction bases with no gene match: 8. The CDR3 has 15 residues. CDR1 and CDR2 from the germline V gene are SGHRS and YFSETQ. CDR3 bases: TGCGCCAGCAGCTTAAGGGGACAGGGGTCCCGTGAAGCTTTCTTT. Translating it yields CASSLRGQGSREAFF.

Many counts were recorded for this clonotype. The chain couples TRBV11-2 to TRBJ1-3; D not resolved. CDR3 length: 12 residues. Germline V gives CDR1 SGHAT, CDR2 FQNNGV. V lost 5 bases, J lost 10 bases, and 12 bases lay in between. The CDR3 DNA sequence: TGTGCCAGCAGCCCGACACGGTGGACCATATATTTT. This sequence encodes CASSPTRWTIYF.

Worth noting for this clonotype: This may stem from a read error, because a much larger clone lies one nucleotide away. The J gene is TRBJ2-2, the V gene TRBV5-1; D remains ambiguous. Looked up from germline, CDR1 is SGHRS and CDR2 is YFSETQ. The germline V and J ends were trimmed by 0 bases and 5 bases, with 14 bases remaining between them. CDR3 length equals 16 residues. CDR3 nucleotide sequence: TGCGCCAGCAGCTTGGGTCCTTCAGAAGGAACCGGGGAGCTGTTTTTT. Translated, it gives CASSLGPSEGTGELFF.

The chain couples TRBV19 to TRBJ2-1; D gene ambiguous. The CDR3 loop spans 15 amino acids. Germline V gene data show CDR1 as LNHDA and CDR2 as SQIVND (reference sequence). Trimming took off 7 bases at V and 5 bases at J, with 18 bases between the two ends. CDR3 nucleotides: TGTGCCAGTACTTTGCTCGGTTCTCCCAACAATGAGCAGTTCTTC. Protein product: CASTLLGSPNNEQFF.

This clonotype was recorded only once. This chain uses TRBV7-9 with TRBJ1-5; no clear D. Germline CDR1 reads SEHNR; CDR2 reads FQNEAQ (reference sequence). V was pared by 5 bases and J by 6 bases, with 14 bases between. The CDR3 is 14 amino acids. DNA of the CDR3: TGTGCCAGCAGCAAAAACGGTATCGGTCAGCCCCAGCATTTT. Protein product: CASSKNGIGQPQHF.

In its sample, this clonotype was seen a few times. This may be a read error: a much more frequent sequence differs by one nucleotide. The chain couples TRBV29-1 to TRBJ2-1; 10 bases line up with TRBD2. This CDR3 is 15 amino acids long. The germline V gene has CDR1 SQVTM and CDR2 ANQGSEA. The ends lost 3 bases at V and 2 bases at J; junction bases unmatched: 4. CDR3 residues: CSVESGREAYNEQFF. The DNA of the CDR3 is TGCAGCGTTGAGAGCGGGAGGGAAGCCTACAATGAGCAGTTCTTC.

This clonotype was counted ten times or more. The chain uses TRBV7-3 and TRBJ2-7; possibly TRBD2 for D (5 bases). CDR3 length: 15 amino acids. The V gene's germline CDR1 is SGHTA and CDR2 FQGTGA. V lost 1 base, J lost 7 bases, and 17 bases lay in between. The CDR3 DNA reads as TGTGCCAGCAGCTTAAGGGGAGCTGGGCCGGGGGAGCAGTACTTC. Residues: CASSLRGAGPGEQYF.

This clonotype showed up many times. The genes are TRBV20-1 and TRBJ2-1; TRBD1 agrees at 7 bases. This CDR3 spans 15 amino acids. The junction had 6 bases not matched to a gene; V was cut back by 0 bases and J by 4 bases. Looked up from germline, CDR1 is DFQATT and CDR2 is SNEGSKA (reference sequence). DNA for the CDR3: TGCAGTGCTAGAGACCGGGACAGTCCTTACAATGAGCAGTTCTTC. This codes for CSARDRDSPYNEQFF.